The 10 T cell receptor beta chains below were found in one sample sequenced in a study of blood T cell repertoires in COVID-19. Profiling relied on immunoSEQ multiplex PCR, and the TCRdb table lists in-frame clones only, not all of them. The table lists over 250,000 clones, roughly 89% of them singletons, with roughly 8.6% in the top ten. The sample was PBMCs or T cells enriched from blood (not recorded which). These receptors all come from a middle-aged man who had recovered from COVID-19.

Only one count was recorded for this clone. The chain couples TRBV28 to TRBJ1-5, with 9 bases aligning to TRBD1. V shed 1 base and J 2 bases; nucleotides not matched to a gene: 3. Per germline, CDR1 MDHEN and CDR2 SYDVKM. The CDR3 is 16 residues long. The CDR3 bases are TGTGCCAGCAGTTTATTGTGGGACAGGGGCAATCAGCCCCAGCATTTT. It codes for CASSLLWDRGNQPQHF. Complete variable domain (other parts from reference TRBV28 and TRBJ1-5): DVKVTQSSRYLVKRTGEKVFLECVQDMDHENMFWYRQDPGLGLRLIYFSYDVKMKEKGDIPEGYSVSREKKERFSLILESASTNQTSMYLCASSLLWDRGNQPQHFGDGTRLSIL.

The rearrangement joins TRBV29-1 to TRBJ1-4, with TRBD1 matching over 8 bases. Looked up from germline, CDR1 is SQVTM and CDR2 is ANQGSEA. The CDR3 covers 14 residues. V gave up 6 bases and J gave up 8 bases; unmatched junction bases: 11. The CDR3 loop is CSVSRTGKGEKLFF. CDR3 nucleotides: TGCAGCGTCTCTCGGACAGGGAAGGGAGAAAAACTGTTTTTT.

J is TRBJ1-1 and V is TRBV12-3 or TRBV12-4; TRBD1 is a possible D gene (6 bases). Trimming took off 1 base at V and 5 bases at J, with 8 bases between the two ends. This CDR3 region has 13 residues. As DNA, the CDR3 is TGTGCCAGCAGTTTAGGACAGGTAACTGAAGCTTTCTTT. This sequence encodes CASSLGQVTEAFF.

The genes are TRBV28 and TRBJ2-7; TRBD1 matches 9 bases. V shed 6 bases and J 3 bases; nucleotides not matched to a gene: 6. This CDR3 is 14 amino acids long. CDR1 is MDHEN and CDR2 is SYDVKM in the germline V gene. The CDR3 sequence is CASRWDRVGYEQYF. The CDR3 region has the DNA TGTGCCAGCAGATGGGACAGGGTGGGCTACGAGCAGTACTTC.

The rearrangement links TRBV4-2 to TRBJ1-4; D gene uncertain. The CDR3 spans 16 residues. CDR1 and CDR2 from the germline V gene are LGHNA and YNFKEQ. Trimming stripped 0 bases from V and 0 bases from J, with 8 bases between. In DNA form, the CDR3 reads TGTGCCAGCAGCCAAGAACCAACTGCAACTAATGAAAAACTGTTTTTT. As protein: CASSQEPTATNEKLFF.

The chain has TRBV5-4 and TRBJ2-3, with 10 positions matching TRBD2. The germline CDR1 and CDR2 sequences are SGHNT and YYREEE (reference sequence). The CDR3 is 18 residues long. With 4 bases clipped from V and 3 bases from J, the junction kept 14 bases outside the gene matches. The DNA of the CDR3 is TGTGCCAGCAGCGACGAAGGAATAGCGGGAGGTGTGACAGATACGCAGTATTTT. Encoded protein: CASSDEGIAGGVTDTQYF.

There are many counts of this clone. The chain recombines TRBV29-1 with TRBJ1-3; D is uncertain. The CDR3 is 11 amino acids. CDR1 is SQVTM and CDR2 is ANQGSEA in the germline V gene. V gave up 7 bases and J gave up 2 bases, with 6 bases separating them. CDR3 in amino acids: CSGGTGNTIYF. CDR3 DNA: TGCAGCGGAGGGACTGGAAACACCATATATTTT.

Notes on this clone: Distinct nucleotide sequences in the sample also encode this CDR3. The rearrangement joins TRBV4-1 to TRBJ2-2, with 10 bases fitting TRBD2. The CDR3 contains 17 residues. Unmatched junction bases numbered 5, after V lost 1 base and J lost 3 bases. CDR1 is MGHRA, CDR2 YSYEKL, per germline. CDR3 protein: CASSQGLAGGYTGELFF. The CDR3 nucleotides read TGCGCCAGCAGCCAAGGTTTAGCGGGAGGATACACCGGGGAGCTGTTTTTT.

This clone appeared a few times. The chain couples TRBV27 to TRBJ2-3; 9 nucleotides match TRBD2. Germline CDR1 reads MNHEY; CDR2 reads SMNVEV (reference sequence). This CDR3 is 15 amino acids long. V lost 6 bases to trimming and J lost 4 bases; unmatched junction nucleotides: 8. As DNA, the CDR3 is TGTGCCAGCAGACGAACTAGCGGGTCCGCAGATACGCAGTATTTT. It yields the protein CASRRTSGSADTQYF.

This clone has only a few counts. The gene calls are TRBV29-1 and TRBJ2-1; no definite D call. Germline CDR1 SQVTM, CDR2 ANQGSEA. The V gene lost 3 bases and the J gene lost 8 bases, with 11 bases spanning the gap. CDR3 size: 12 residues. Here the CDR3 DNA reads TGCAGCGTTGATTCCAGGTGGGATGAGCAGTTCTTC. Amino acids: CSVDSRWDEQFF.